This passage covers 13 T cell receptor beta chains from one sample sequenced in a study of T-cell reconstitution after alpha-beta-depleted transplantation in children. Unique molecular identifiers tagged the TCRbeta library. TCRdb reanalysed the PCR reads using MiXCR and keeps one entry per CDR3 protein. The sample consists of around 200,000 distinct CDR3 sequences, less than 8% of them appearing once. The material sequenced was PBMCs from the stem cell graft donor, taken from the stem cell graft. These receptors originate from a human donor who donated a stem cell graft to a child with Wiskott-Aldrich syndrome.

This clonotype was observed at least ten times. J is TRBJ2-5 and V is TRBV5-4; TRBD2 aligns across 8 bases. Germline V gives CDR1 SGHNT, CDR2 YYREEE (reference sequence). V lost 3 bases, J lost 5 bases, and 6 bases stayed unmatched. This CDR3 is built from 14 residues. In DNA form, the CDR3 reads TGTGCCAGCAGCTCCGGGGGGGCCAAGGAGACCCAGTACTTC. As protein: CASSSGGAKETQYF.

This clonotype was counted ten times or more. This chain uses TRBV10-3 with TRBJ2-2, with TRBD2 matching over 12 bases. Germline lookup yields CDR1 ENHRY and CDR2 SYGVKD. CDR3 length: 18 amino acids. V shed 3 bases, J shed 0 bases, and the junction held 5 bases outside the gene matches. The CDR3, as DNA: TGTGCCATCAGTGACCCCGGACTAGCGGGAACGAACACCGGGGAGCTGTTTTTT. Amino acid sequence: CAISDPGLAGTNTGELFF.

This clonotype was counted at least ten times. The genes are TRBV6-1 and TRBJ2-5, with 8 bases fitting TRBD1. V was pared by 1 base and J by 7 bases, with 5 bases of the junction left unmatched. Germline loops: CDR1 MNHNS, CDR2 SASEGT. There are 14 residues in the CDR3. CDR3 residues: CASSEGQGAGTQYF. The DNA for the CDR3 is TGTGCCAGCAGTGAAGGGCAGGGGGCGGGGACCCAGTACTTC.

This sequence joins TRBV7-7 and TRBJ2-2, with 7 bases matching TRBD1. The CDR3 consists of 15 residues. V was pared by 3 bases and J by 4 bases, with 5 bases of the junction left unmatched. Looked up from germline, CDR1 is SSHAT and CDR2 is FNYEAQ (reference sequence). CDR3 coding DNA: TGTGCCAGCAGCTTCACAGGGGTGGGCACCGGGGAGCTGTTTTTT. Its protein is CASSFTGVGTGELFF.

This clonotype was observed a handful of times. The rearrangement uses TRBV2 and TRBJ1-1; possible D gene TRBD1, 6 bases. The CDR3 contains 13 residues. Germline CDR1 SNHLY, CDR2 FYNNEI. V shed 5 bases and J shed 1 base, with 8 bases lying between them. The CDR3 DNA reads TGTGCCAGCAGTACGGGACAGAACACTGAAGCTTTCTTT. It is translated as CASSTGQNTEAFF.

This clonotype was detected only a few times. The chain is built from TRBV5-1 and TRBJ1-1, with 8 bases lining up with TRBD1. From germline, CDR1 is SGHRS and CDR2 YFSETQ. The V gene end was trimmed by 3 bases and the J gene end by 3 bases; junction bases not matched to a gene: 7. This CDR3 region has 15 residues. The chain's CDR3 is CASSYSGGMDTEAFF. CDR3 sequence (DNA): TGCGCCAGCAGCTACTCAGGGGGCATGGACACTGAAGCTTTCTTT.

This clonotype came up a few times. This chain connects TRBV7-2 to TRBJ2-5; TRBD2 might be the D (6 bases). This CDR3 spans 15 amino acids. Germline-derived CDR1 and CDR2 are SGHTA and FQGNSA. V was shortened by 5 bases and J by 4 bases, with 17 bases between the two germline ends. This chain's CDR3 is CASSHAVAEGETQYF. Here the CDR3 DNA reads TGTGCCAGCAGCCATGCCGTGGCGGAGGGAGAGACCCAGTACTTC.

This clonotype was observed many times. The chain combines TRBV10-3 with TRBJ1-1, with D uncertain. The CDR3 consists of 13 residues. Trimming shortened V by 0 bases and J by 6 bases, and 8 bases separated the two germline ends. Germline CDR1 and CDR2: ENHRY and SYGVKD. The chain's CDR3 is CAISESNGAEAFF. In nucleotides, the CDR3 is TGTGCCATCAGTGAGTCGAATGGAGCTGAAGCTTTCTTT.

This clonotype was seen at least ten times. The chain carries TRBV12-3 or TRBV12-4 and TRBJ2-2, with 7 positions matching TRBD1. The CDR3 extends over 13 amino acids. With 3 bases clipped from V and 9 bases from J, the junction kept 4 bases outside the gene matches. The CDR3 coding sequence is TGTGCCAGCAGTTTTGACAGGGAGAGGGAGCTGTTTTTT. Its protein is CASSFDRERELFF.

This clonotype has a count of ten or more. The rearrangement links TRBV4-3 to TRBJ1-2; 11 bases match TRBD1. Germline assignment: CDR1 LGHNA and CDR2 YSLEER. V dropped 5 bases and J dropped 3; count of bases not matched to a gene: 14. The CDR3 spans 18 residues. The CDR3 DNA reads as TGCGCCAGCAGCGAAAGAGGGACAGGGGGTGTCCCATACTATGGCTACACCTTC. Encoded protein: CASSERGTGGVPYYGYTF.

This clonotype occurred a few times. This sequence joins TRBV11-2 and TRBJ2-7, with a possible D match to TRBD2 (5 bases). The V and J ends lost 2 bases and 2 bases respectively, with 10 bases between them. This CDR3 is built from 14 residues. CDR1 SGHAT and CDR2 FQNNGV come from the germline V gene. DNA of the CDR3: TGTGCCAGCAGCTTATTCCACGGGACCTACGAGCAGTACTTC. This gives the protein CASSLFHGTYEQYF.

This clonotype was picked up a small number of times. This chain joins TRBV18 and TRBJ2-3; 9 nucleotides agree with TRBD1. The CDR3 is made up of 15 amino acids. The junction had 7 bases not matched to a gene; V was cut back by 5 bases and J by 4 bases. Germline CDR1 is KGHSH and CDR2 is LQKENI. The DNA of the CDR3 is TGTGCCAGCTCATCTCGGACAGGGGCCTCAGATACGCAGTATTTT. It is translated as CASSSRTGASDTQYF.

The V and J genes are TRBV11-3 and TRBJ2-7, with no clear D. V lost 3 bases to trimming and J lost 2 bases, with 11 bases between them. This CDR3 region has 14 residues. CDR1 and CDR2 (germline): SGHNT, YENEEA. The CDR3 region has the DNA TGTGCCAGCAGCTTCAGCCGGGTCGCCTACGAGCAGTACTTC. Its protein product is CASSFSRVAYEQYF.